What follows is one T cell receptor (beta chain) and its context. Its antigen has not been determined. Per-nucleotide qualities are absent, and no much larger clonotype sits a single base away. The cohort was made up of roughly 670 healthy bone marrow donors. Cohort members were all nominally healthy when sampled, although unrecorded immune exposures were likely present. The donor tested CMV seropositive, placing the donor among the 310 or so seropositive members of the cohort. A peripheral blood sample was provided by each donor, and peripheral blood mononuclear cells were used for TCR beta sequencing. The Qiagen DNeasy Blood Extraction Kit was used to extract genomic DNA from the blood cell samples. This entry comes from a study of cytomegalovirus exposure and HLA in healthy donors (dated by TCRdb to about 2017). In the study overall: In an earlier analysis of 450 to 750 of the donors, approximately 260 Gb of sequence data and 90 million to 130 million unique TCR beta sequences from about 190 million T cells were reported. Rather than using new phenotypic data, the later analysis identified candidate immune exposures from TCR beta sequences and from how often those sequences occurred across donors. Genome-wide SNP genotypes for about 65% of the 666 donors were used in a later genetic analysis, which treated that subset as a discovery cohort. Typing coverage differed by locus: A, B, C, DRB1 and DQB1 were typed in about 629-640 donors, DQA1 in approximately 520, DPA1 in over 600, and DPB1 in around 440. High-throughput TCR immunosequencing, statistical association of individual TCRs with disease status, and machine learning were combined to predict cytomegalovirus infection status. An early release that covered fewer than 800 HLA-typed donors contained about 290 gigabases of sequencing data and approximately 85 million unique TCR sequences. Besides the first cohort of under 700 subjects, a separate validation cohort made up of 120 different subjects was used. Every discovery cohort repertoire had been produced on one sequencing platform. Using immunosequencing, the study profiled T cell repertoires from roughly 650 subjects and related those repertoires to cytomegalovirus serostatus. On average, 235,054 unique TCR beta nucleotide sequences were sequenced per donor among about 400 genotyped donors of the cohort, with around 19% of those sequences being non-productive. Of the approximately 400 genotyped donors, 75% to 85% were placed in the genetic ancestry cluster associated with self-reported Caucasian donors. About five DR-DQ haplotypes were handled as single units for association and clustering, since linkage in the cohort was strong. A later analysis re-examined previously published TCR beta repertoires from 610 or so donors and added high-resolution HLA genotyping to investigate patterns of TCR occurrence. Class I and class II HLA loci were covered by the typing at four-digit resolution. Alongside the repertoire data, information on donor age, sex, ethnicity and CMV serostatus was compiled. The aim of the study was to test whether cataloging public T cell receptors could identify signatures of past pathogen exposure. To decide whether each TCR beta V gene segment behaved as functional or pseudogenic, an earlier analysis of approximately 620 of the donors relied on high-throughput TCR beta sequencing.

What the work shows at the level of the full study, not this receptor alone: A later analysis reported that several top co-occurrence clusters appeared linked to parvovirus B19, influenza, CMV and Epstein-Barr virus. A cluster of highly shared sequence variants was judged likely to be a technical artifact of the sequencing pipeline. A further reported finding was that TCR beta sequences accurately predicted the HLA-A and HLA-B alleles for most subjects in the first cohort. According to a later analysis, most CMV-associated TCR beta chains appeared to be HLA-restricted, and the HLA associations seemed to be driven largely by CMV exposure. Compared with equally common non-associated chains, HLA-associated TCR beta chains in a later analysis were more clonally expanded and had lower generation probabilities. Linkage disequilibrium might explain the correlated functional status among segregating V segments, but an unknown experimental factor could not be excluded. Because counts were too low, approximately 18 rarely observed V segments, including chromosome 9 orphons, were excluded from the earlier analysis of a few hundred of the donors. Only TCR beta chains were sequenced in this cohort, and the absence of alpha or paired-chain data limited detectable features. The only immune exposure information available for the cohort was CMV serostatus. The study listed 164 TCR beta chains as associated with cytomegalovirus. Broadly in line with IMGT annotations, most TCR beta V segments showed up in productive rearrangements about 87% or about 30% of the time in an earlier analysis of approximately 600 of the donors. In a later analysis, TCR association rates were found to vary across HLA loci, with the most associated TCRs seen for DRB1 alleles and the fewest for HLA-C alleles. Presence/absence analyses assumed roughly uniform sequencing depth across donors, an assumption that may not hold. Compared with the approximately 720-donor mean, donors in an Asian-associated ancestry cluster had fewer N-insertions in productive TCRs, according to a later genetic analysis. While some public TCRs were present in many individuals, most TCR sequences turned up only very rarely across donors. When HLA alleles, especially DR and DQ, strongly co-occurred, TCR associations were difficult to assign to individual alleles. Because HLA typing was unavailable for some donors at each locus, only the typed subset was used in association tests. In vitro tests confirmed that three of the cytomegalovirus-associated TCR beta chains recognize cytomegalovirus antigens. The classifier was reported to diagnose cytomegalovirus status with high specificity and sensitivity in both the original cohort and the validation cohort. Specific HLA alleles were associated with 16,951 TCR beta sequences at a false discovery rate of 0.05 in a later analysis. According to the authors, the approach could potentially be generalized to other disease states and immunological phenotypes. V-gene and J-gene trimming of TCR beta chains was associated with a missense DCLRE1C variant in a later genetic analysis, and the association was replicated in an independent cohort.

Libraries were prepared through the immunoSEQ multiplex PCR assay. For the multiplex PCR, a mixture combining 60 forward primers for TCR Vbeta segments and 13 reverse primers for TCR Jbeta segments was used. The CDR3 region of rearranged TCR beta genes was amplified from genomic DNA by a multiplex PCR assay. The amplified TCR beta libraries were sequenced on the Illumina HiSeq System as 87-base-pair reads. On the authors' methods: A later analysis counted around 72 million unique TCR beta chains across the 666 repertoires, and some 11 million of these chains were shared by at least two donors. A nearest-neighbor algorithm error-corrected the raw reads and collapsed the reads into unique sequences, merging closely related sequences to remove PCR and sequencing errors. Alignment of CDR3 sequences to IMGT reference sequences was used to assign V, D and J gene segments. For a sequence to be retained, a match of at least six nucleotides was required to both a V gene segment and a J gene segment. Rearrangements were called productive when the CDR3 lacked stop codons and stayed in frame with V and J; all others were non-productive. CDR3 was defined according to IMGT convention as the region running from the second conserved V-encoded cysteine to the conserved J-encoded phenylalanine. The earlier analysis of about 620 of the donors excluded sequences that lacked an unambiguous match to a single V gene segment. In an earlier analysis of a few hundred of the donors, V segments were called functional above 56.7% productive rearrangements and were called segregating when the between-donor standard deviation exceeded 5%. A statistical classification framework was developed to diagnose cytomegalovirus status using the catalog of TCR beta chain sequences. In a later analysis, V and J genes were assigned by comparing TCR nucleotide sequences against IMGT/GENE-DB human TR gene sequences. A later analysis assigned CDR3 sequences and most-parsimonious VDJ recombination scenarios with the TCRdist pipeline. In a later analysis, each TCR beta chain was defined by its CDR3 amino acid sequence together with its V-gene family, and reads without a unique V-gene family were excluded. As a way to deal with suspected cross-contamination and a sequencing artifact, a later analysis dropped approximately 590 nucleotide sequences that were highly shared and had low generation probability. In a later analysis, a clonal expansion index was calculated for each public chain from normalized within-repertoire ranks of inferred template counts. Generation probabilities in a later analysis came from a VDJ recombination model fitted to out-of-frame rearrangements, and those results were checked against IGoR. In a later analysis, hypergeometric tests were used to score TCR-TCR, TCR-HLA and TCR-CMV co-occurrence, with a repertoire-size bias correction applied to TCR pairs. To estimate false discovery rates, a later analysis permuted the HLA or CMV assignments 20 times. In a later analysis, co-occurring TCRs were grouped with DBSCAN, and TCRdist sequence similarity was added when clustering was performed within HLA-allele-positive subsets. Repertoires with fewer than 30,000 or more than 120,000 public chains, plus five repertoires with anomalous nucleotide sharing, were excluded from co-occurrence clustering. The clones in this table, taken by TCRdb from immuneACCESS, are in-frame only. Not every clone is retained; where verified, under half of the shortfall comes from an unresolved V gene, and the cause of the rest is unknown. The V and J calls and clone size come from that table; D and trimming were worked out from the DNA. The sample data list about 160,000 clones, and roughly four fifths of these were observed just once. Around 4.1% of the sample lies in the top ten.

The source of this sequence is a man over 45 in good health and CMV-seropositive. Source material: PBMCs.

This receptor carries the CDR3 CASSLFANLNNSPLHF. The bases read TGTGCCAGCAGTTTATTTGCCAACTTGAATAATTCACCCCTCCACTTT. Rearrangement joined TRBV27 to TRBJ1-6, with the identity of the D gene unclear. CDR1 and CDR2 were assigned from the germline V gene (reference sequence) as MNHEY and SMNVEV. V is pared back by 1 base and J by 5 bases, with 12 bases lying between the germline termini. Measured from the cysteine to the phenylalanine, the CDR3 is 16 residues long. Only the CDR3 region is kept as DNA, spanning 48 bases read in frame from base 1.